The 23 T cell receptor beta chains reported below all come from one sample, sequenced in a study of blood T cell repertoires in COVID-19. Here immunoSEQ multiplex PCR was the method, and the copy in TCRdb shows in-frame clones only, minus some. The data show fewer than 35,000 clones, approximately 90% seen once. Specimen: peripheral blood. Receptors were obtained from a man in his fifties or sixties with acute or convalescent COVID-19.

This clone was found a few times. The chain carries TRBV4-1 and TRBJ1-3, with 10 bases lining up with TRBD1. The CDR3 is 16 residues long. Trimming removed 4 bases from V and 2 bases from J; junction bases left unmatched: 5. The V gene's germline CDR1 is MGHRA and CDR2 YSYEKL. For the CDR3, the DNA is TGCGCCAGCAGCCTTCGACAGGGGGCCACTGGAAACACCATATATTTT. Amino acid sequence: CASSLRQGATGNTIYF.

The chain combines TRBV7-7 with TRBJ2-5; D is unresolved. V was cut by 1 base and J by 2 bases, with 11 bases left in between. The germline gives CDR1 SSHAT, CDR2 FNYEAQ (reference sequence). The CDR3 sequence is 15 residues long. The CDR3 region has the DNA TGTGCCAGCAGCTTAGACGGTCAGGCTCAAGAGACCCAGTACTTC. It encodes CASSLDGQAQETQYF.

V is TRBV7-2 and J is TRBJ2-3; D is unclear. This CDR3 has 14 amino acids. Germline CDR1 reads SGHTA; CDR2 reads FQGNSA. V was cut by 1 base and J by 3 bases, with 8 bases left in between. The CDR3 DNA sequence: TGTGCCAGCAGCTTAGTTCTAGTGACAGATACGCAGTATTTT. This codes for CASSLVLVTDTQYF.

The chain uses TRBV6-4 and TRBJ2-1; 8 bases align to TRBD2. Trimming at V came to 0 bases and at J to 7 bases, leaving 20 bases not matched to a gene. Germline CDR1 is MRHNA and CDR2 is SNTAGT. The CDR3 spans 20 residues. CDR3 bases: TGTGCCAGCAGTGACTCTAAGGGGGGGCTAGGCACTAGCGGCGTTAATGAGCAGTTCTTC. Its translation: CASSDSKGGLGTSGVNEQFF.

The gene calls are TRBV2 and TRBJ1-1, with 8 bases lining up with TRBD1. The CDR3 is made up of 14 amino acids. Germline CDR1 reads SNHLY; CDR2 reads FYNNEI. With V trimmed by 7 bases and J by 0 bases, 4 bases remained unmatched. The CDR3 sequence: CASISDRVNTEAFF. The DNA for the CDR3 is TGTGCCAGCATCTCGGACAGGGTGAACACTGAAGCTTTCTTT.

This chain uses TRBV18 with TRBJ1-2; D perhaps matches TRBD1 (5 bases). V was pared by 3 bases and J by 5 bases, with 13 bases between. The CDR3 runs 14 residues. Looked up from germline, CDR1 is KGHSH and CDR2 is LQKENI. The CDR3 DNA is TGTGCCAGCTCACCTGGACAAGGTTCTTATGGCTACACCTTC. It yields the protein CASSPGQGSYGYTF.

This chain uses TRBV4-3 with TRBJ2-3; D remains ambiguous. V lost 2 bases to trimming and J lost 4 bases, with 10 bases between them. The germline gives CDR1 LGHNA, CDR2 YSLEER. This CDR3 is built from 14 residues. The CDR3: CASSQFRQADTQYF. The CDR3 bases are TGCGCCAGCAGCCAATTTCGGCAGGCAGATACGCAGTATTTT.

The chain combines TRBV14 with TRBJ2-1; 12 bases are shared with TRBD2. Germline loops: CDR1 SGHDN, CDR2 FVKESK. V lost 4 bases to trimming and J lost 0 bases; unmatched junction nucleotides: 10. This CDR3 comprises 19 residues. The CDR3 loop reads CASSLRAGLAGISYNEQFF. As DNA, the CDR3 is TGTGCCAGCAGCCTTCGGGCGGGACTAGCGGGCATCTCCTACAATGAGCAGTTCTTC. The full variable domain, completed using reference TRBV14 and TRBJ2-1, is EAGVTQFPSHSVIEKGQTVTLRCDPISGHDNLYWYRRVMGKEIKFLLHFVKESKQDESGMPNNRFLAERTGGTYSTLKVQPAELEDSGVYFCASSLRAGLAGISYNEQFFGPGTRLTVL.

This chain connects TRBV6-4 to TRBJ2-1; D unresolved. This CDR3 comprises 17 residues. Germline loops: CDR1 MRHNA, CDR2 SNTAGT. V was cut by 6 bases and J by 0 bases, with 18 bases left in between. CDR3 loop: CASSLWSSPSSYNEQFF. DNA for the CDR3: TGTGCCAGCAGCCTTTGGAGTAGTCCGAGCTCCTACAATGAGCAGTTCTTC.

The chain employs TRBV29-1 and TRBJ2-3; D is perhaps TRBD1 (5 bases). Per the germline V gene, CDR1 is SQVTM and CDR2 is ANQGSEA. This CDR3 has 13 amino acids. V lost 1 base and J 7 bases, leaving 12 bases between the germline ends. As DNA, the CDR3 is TGCAGCGTTGAAGGGGGCAGCTCGTATACGCAGTATTTT. This codes for CSVEGGSSYTQYF.

The chain employs TRBV6-5 and TRBJ2-1; the D is unclear. Trimming pared 0 bases from V and 3 bases from J, leaving 6 bases between. The CDR3 totals 14 residues. The germline CDR1 and CDR2 sequences are MNHEY and SVGAGI. CDR3 protein: CASSYSEDYNEQFF. For the CDR3, the DNA is TGTGCCAGCAGTTACTCAGAGGACTACAATGAGCAGTTCTTC.

The rearrangement links TRBV6-6 to TRBJ2-3, with D perhaps matching TRBD2 (6 bases). V dropped 4 bases and J dropped 2 bases, with 13 bases sitting between them. The CDR3 covers 15 residues. Germline CDR1 reads MNHNY; CDR2 reads SVGAGI (reference sequence). The CDR3 region is CASSLLAEFTDTQYF. The CDR3 DNA reads TGTGCCAGCAGTTTGTTAGCGGAGTTCACAGATACGCAGTATTTT.

Written as DNA, the CDR3 is TGTGCCAGTAGTATTTTGGTCGGTCCAAATCAGCCCCAGCATTTT. This sequence encodes CASSILVGPNQPQHF. The rearrangement joins TRBV19 to TRBJ1-5; D gene ambiguous. Between the trimmed V and J ends, which lost 3 bases and 4 bases, there was a span of 13 bases. This CDR3 comprises 15 residues. The germline gives CDR1 LNHDA, CDR2 SQIVND (reference sequence).

This clone was detected only once. The chain carries TRBV7-8 and TRBJ2-7; 10 bases line up with TRBD1. The germline V gene encodes CDR1 SGHVS and CDR2 FQNEAQ. The length of the CDR3 is 17 residues. The V gene end was trimmed by 2 bases and the J gene end by 5 bases; junction bases not matched to a gene: 12. CDR3 coding DNA: TGTGCCAGCAGCTTAAAGGCAGCCGGGACAGGGGCCCACGAGCAGTACGTC. As protein: CASSLKAAGTGAHEQYV.

This rearrangement joins TRBV3-1 (or the pseudogene TRBV3-2) to TRBJ2-7; no clear D gene. The CDR3 has 13 residues. Germline CDR1 reads LGHDT; CDR2 reads YNNKEL (reference sequence). V was shortened by 0 bases and J by 4 bases, with 7 bases between the two germline ends. The CDR3 reads CASSQDIGYEQYF. The CDR3 DNA follows: TGTGCCAGCAGCCAAGACATCGGGTACGAGCAGTACTTC.

This rearrangement joins TRBV3-1 (or the pseudogene TRBV3-2) to TRBJ2-3; D unclear. The germline V gene encodes CDR1 LGHDT and CDR2 YNNKEL (reference sequence). Trimming took off 2 bases at V and 6 bases at J, with 12 bases between the two ends. This CDR3 is built from 14 residues. CDR3 coding DNA: TGTGCCAGCAGCCAAAACACTATTGGGGATACGCAGTATTTT. Protein sequence: CASSQNTIGDTQYF.

This clone was recorded only once. The rearrangement uses TRBV11-3 and TRBJ2-7, with 7 bases fitting TRBD1. V lost 6 bases, J lost 0 bases, and 8 bases stayed unmatched. The CDR3 length is 15 residues. The germline V gene encodes CDR1 SGHNT and CDR2 YENEEA. The CDR3, as DNA: TGTGCCAGCAGTCATACAGGGGCCCTCTCCTACGAGCAGTACTTC. It yields the protein CASSHTGALSYEQYF.

V and J are TRBV19 and TRBJ1-5; TRBD1 is a possible D gene (6 bases). The CDR3 has 15 residues. Germline-derived CDR1 and CDR2 are LNHDA and SQIVND (reference sequence). V gave up 3 bases and J gave up 2 bases, with 11 bases separating them. For the CDR3, the DNA is TGTGCCAGTAGTATCCGACAGGAAGGCAATCAGCCCCAGCATTTT. This gives the protein CASSIRQEGNQPQHF.

The table lists this clone with a few counts. The V call is TRBV4-1, the J call TRBJ1-1, with 11 bases aligning to TRBD1. With 1 base clipped from V and 1 base from J, the junction kept 8 bases outside the gene matches. Germline CDR1 reads MGHRA; CDR2 reads YSYEKL. This CDR3 has 18 amino acids. CDR3 residues: CASSQGGTGGGRNTEAFF. CDR3 nucleotide sequence: TGCGCCAGCAGCCAAGGAGGGACAGGGGGAGGGAGGAACACTGAAGCTTTCTTT.

The rearrangement joins TRBV11-2 to TRBJ2-7, with TRBD2 matching over 9 bases. CDR3 size: 15 residues. The ends lost 0 bases at V and 2 bases at J; junction bases unmatched: 2. CDR1 is SGHAT, CDR2 FQNNGV, per germline. For the CDR3, the DNA is TGTGCCAGCAGCTTAGATCCTAGCGGGACCTACGAGCAGTACGTC. Translation: CASSLDPSGTYEQYV.

The rearrangement uses TRBV20-1 and TRBJ1-1, with no clear D. CDR1 and CDR2 from the germline V gene are DFQATT and SNEGSKA (reference sequence). This CDR3 has 11 amino acids. V lost 2 bases to trimming and J lost 6 bases, with 7 bases between them. The DNA for the CDR3 is TGCAGTGCTAGATATTCAGCTGAAGCTTTCTTT. It codes for CSARYSAEAFF.

The chain combines TRBV9 with TRBJ2-1, with 10 bases matching TRBD1. CDR1 and CDR2 (germline): SGDLS, YYNGEE. V was pared by 4 bases and J by 0 bases, with 10 bases of the junction left unmatched. CDR3 length equals 18 residues. The CDR3 is CASSKRDRGTSSYNEQFF. As DNA, the CDR3 is TGTGCCAGCAGCAAGCGGGACAGGGGAACAAGCTCCTACAATGAGCAGTTCTTC.

The chain employs TRBV28 and TRBJ2-3; 12 bases fit TRBD2. There are 16 residues in the CDR3. The junction had 1 base not matched to a gene; V was cut back by 0 bases and J by 3 bases. Per the germline V gene, CDR1 is MDHEN and CDR2 is SYDVKM. This chain's CDR3 is CASSLWGTSGTDTQYF. The CDR3 coding sequence is TGTGCCAGCAGTTTATGGGGGACTAGCGGGACAGATACGCAGTATTTT.